This T cell receptor beta chain was identified during a study of blood T cell repertoires in COVID-19. Profiled with immunoSEQ multiplex PCR; TCRdb holds only in-frame clones, not every one. The table includes a few hundred thousand clones, around 87% detected once. Germline lookup yields CDR1 SGHDN and CDR2 FVKESK. The CDR3 sequence is 15 residues long. Trimming left V 4 bases short and J 1 base short, with 13 bases between. The chain carries TRBV14 and TRBJ1-1; D is possibly TRBD1 (6 bases). Sequenced: peripheral blood. This clonotype originated in a woman in her sixties or seventies with COVID-19, enrolled during active disease. Here the CDR3 reads CASSPQTGSNTEAFF. The CDR3 nucleotides read TGTGCCAGCAGCCCACAGACAGGTTCGAACACTGAAGCTTTCTTT.